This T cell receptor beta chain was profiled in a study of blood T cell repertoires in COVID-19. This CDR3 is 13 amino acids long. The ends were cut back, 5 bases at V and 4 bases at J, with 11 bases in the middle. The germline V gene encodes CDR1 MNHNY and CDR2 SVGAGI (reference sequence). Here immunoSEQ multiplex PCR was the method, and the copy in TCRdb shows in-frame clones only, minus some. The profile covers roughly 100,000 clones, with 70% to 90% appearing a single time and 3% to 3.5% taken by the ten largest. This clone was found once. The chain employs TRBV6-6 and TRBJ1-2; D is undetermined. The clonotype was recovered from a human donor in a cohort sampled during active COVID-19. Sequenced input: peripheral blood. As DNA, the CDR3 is TGTGCCAGCAGTACGGGTGATGGCTATGGCTACACCTTC. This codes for CASSTGDGYGYTF.